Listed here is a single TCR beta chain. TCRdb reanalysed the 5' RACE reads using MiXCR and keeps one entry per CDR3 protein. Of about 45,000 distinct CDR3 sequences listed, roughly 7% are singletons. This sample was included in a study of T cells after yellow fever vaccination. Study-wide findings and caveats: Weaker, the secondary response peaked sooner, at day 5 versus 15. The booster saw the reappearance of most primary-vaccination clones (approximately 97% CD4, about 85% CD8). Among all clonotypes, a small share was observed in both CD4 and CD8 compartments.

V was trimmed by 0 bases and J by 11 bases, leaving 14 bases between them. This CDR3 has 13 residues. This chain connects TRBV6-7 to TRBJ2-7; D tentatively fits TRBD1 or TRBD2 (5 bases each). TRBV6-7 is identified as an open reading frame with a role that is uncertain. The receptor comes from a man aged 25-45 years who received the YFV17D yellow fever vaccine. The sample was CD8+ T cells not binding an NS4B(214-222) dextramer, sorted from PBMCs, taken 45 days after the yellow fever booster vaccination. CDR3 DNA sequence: TGTGCCAGCAGTTACTCGACCTGGGACCGGGAGTACTTC. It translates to CASSYSTWDREYF.